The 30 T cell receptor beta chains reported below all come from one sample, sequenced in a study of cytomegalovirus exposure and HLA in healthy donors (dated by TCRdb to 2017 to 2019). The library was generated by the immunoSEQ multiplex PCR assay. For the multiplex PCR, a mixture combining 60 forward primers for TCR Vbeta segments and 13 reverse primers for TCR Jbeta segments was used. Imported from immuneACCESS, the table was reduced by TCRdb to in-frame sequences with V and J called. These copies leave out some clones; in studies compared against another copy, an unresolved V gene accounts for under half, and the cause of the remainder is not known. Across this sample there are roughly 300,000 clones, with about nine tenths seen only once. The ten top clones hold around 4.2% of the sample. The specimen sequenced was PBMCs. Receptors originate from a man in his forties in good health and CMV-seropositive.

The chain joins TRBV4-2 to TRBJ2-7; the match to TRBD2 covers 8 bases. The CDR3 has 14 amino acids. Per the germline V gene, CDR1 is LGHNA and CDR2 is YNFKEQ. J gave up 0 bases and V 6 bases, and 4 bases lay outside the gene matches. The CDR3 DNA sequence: TGTGCCAGCAGTGGGACTAGGGGCTCCTACGAGCAGTACTTC. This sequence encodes CASSGTRGSYEQYF.

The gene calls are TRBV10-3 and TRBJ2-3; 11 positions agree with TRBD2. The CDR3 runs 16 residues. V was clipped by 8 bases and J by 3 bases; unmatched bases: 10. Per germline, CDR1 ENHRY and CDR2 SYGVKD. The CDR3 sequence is CAISLAGGGGTDTQYF. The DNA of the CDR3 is TGTGCCATCTCTTTAGCGGGAGGGGGTGGAACAGATACGCAGTATTTT.

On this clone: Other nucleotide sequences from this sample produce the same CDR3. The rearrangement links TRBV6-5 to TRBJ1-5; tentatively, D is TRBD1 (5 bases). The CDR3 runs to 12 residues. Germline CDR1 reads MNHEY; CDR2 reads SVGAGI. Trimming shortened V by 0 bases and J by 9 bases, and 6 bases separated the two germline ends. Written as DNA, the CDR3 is TGTGCCAGCAGTTACTCCGGGGGGCCCCAGCATTTT. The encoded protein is CASSYSGGPQHF.

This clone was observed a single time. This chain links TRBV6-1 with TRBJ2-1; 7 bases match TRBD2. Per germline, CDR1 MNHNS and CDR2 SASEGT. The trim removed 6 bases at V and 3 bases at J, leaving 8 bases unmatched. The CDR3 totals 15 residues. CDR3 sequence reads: CASRALAGVYNEQFF. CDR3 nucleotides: TGTGCCAGCAGGGCCTTGGCGGGAGTCTACAATGAGCAGTTCTTC.

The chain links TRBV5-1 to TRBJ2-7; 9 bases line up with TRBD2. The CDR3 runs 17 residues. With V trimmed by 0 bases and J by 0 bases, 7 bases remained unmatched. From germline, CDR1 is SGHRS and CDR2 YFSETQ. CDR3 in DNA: TGCGCCAGCAGCTTGGCCCCTAGCGGGATTAGCTCCTACGAGCAGTACTTC. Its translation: CASSLAPSGISSYEQYF.

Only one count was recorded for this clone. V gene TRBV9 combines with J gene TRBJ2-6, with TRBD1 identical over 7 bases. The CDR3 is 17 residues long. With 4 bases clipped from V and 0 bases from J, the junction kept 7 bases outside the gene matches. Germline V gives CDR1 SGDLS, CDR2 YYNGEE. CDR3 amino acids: CASSPRTGTSGANVLTF. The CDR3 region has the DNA TGTGCCAGCAGCCCCCGGACAGGAACCTCTGGGGCCAACGTCCTGACTTTC.

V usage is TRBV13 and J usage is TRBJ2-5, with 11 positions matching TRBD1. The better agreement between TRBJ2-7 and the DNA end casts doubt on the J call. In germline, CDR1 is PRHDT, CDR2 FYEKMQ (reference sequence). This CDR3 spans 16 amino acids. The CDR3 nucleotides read TGTGCCAGCAGCCCACGGACAGGGGGCAACTCCTACGAGCAGTACTTC. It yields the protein CASSPRTGGNSYEQYF.

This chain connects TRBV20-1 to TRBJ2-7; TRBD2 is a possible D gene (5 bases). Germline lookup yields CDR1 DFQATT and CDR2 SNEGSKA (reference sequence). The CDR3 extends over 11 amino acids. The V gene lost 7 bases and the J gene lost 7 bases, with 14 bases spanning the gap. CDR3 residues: CSVSRAPEQYF. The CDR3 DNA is TGCAGTGTCTCGAGGGCCCCTGAGCAGTACTTC.

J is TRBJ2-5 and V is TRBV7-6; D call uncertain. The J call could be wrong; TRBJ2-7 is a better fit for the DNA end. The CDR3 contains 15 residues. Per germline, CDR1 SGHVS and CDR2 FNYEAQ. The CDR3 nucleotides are TGTGCCAGCAGCCCCCCTCTGGCGGCAACTCACGAGCAGTACTTC. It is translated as CASSPPLAATHEQYF.

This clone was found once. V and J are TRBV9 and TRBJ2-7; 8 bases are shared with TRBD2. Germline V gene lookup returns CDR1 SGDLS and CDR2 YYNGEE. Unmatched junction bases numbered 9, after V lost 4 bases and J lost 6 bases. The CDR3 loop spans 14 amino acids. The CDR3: CASSPSGGFGEQYF. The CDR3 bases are TGTGCCAGCAGCCCGAGCGGGGGATTCGGCGAGCAGTACTTC.

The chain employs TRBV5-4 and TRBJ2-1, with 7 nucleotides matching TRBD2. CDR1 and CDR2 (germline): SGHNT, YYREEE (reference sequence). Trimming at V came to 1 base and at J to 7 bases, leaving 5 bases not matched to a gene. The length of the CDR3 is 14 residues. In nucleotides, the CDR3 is TGTGCCAGCAGCTTGTGGCGGGAGTTAAATGAGCAGTTCTTC. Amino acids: CASSLWRELNEQFF.

The CDR3 here is CASSLDSGSDEQYF. In nucleotides, the CDR3 is TGTGCCAGCAGTCTGGATAGCGGGAGTGATGAGCAGTACTTC. The J gene is TRBJ2-7, the V gene TRBV27; TRBD2 agrees at 9 bases. Germline V gene data show CDR1 as MNHEY and CDR2 as SMNVEV (reference sequence). Trimming took 5 bases from V and 7 from J; bases not matched to a gene: 9. This CDR3 comprises 14 residues.

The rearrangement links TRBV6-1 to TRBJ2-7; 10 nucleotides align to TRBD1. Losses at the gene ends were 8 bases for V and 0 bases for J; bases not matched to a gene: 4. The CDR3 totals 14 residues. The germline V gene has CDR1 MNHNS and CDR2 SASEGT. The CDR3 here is CASRQGASSYEQYF. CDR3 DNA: TGTGCCAGCCGACAGGGGGCGAGCTCCTACGAGCAGTACTTC.

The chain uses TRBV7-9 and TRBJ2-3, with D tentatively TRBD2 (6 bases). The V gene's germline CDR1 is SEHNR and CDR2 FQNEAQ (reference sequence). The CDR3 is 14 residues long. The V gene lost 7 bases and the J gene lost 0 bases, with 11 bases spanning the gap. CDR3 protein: CASIDGRSTDTQYF. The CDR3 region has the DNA TGTGCCAGCATTGATGGGAGGAGCACAGATACGCAGTATTTT.

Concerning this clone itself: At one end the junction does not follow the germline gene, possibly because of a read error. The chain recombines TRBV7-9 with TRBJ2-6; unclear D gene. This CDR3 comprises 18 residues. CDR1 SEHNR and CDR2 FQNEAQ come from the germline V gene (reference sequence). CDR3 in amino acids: CSSSSPSPPFSGANVLTF. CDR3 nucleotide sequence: TGTTCCAGCAGCTCCCCTAGTCCACCGTTCTCTGGGGCCAACGTCCTGACTTTC.

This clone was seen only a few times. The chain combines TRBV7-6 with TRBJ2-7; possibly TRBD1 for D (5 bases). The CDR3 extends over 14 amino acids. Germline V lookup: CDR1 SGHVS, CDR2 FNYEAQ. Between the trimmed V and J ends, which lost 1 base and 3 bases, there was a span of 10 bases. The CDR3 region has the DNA TGTGCCAGCAGCTTAGTCGGCCAGGGCTACGAGCAGTACTTC. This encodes CASSLVGQGYEQYF.

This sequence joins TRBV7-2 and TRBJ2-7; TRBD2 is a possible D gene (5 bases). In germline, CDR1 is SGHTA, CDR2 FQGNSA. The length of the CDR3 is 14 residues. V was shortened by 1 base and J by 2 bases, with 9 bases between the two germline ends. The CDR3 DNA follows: TGTGCCAGCAGCTTAGGGACTCCTGCCTACGAGCAGTACTTC. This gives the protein CASSLGTPAYEQYF.

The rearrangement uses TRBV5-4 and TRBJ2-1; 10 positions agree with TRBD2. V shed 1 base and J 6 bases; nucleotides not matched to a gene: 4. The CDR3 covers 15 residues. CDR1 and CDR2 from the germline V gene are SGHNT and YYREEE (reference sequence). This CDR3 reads CASSLRLAGTNEQFF. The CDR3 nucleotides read TGTGCCAGCAGCTTGCGACTAGCGGGTACCAATGAGCAGTTCTTC.

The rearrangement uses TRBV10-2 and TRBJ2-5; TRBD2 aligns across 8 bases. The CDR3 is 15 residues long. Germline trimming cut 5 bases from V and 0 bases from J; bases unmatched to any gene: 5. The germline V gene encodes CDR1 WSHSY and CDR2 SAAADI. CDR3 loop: CASSWVSGNQETQYF. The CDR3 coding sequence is TGCGCCAGCAGTTGGGTTAGCGGGAACCAAGAGACCCAGTACTTC.

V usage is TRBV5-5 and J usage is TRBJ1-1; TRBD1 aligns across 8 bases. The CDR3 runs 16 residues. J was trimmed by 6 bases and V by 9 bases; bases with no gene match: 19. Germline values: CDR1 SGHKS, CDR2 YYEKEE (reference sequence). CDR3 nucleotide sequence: TGTGCCACCCACAGGGGGAGGACTTACGGCGGCGCTGAAGCTTTCTTT. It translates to CATHRGRTYGGAEAFF. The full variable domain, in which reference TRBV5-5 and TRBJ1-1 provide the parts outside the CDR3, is DAGVTQSPTHLIKTRGQQVTLRCSPISGHKSVSWYQQVLGQGPQFIFQYYEKEERGRGNFPDRFSARQFPNYSSELNVNALLLGDSALYLCATHRGRTYGGAEAFFGQGTRLTVV.

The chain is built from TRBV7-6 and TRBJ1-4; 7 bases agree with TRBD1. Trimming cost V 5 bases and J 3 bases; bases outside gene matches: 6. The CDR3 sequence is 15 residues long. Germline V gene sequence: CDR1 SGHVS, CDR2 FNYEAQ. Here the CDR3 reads CASSRGGEANEKLFF. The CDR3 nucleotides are TGTGCCAGCAGCCGAGGGGGCGAGGCTAATGAAAAACTGTTTTTT. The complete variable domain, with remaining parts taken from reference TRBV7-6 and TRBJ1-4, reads GAGVSQSPRYKVTKRGQDVALRCDPISGHVSLYWYRQALGQGPEFLTYFNYEAQQDKSGLPNDRFSAERPEGSISTLTIQRTEQRDSAMYRCASSRGGEANEKLFFGSGTQLSVL.

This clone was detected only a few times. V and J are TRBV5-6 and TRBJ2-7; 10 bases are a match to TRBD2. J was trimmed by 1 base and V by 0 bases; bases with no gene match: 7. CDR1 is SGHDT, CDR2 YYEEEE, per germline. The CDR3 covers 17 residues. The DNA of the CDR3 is TGTGCCAGCAGCTTGGTGGCTAGCGGGAGCCCTTCCTACGAGCAGTACTTC. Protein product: CASSLVASGSPSYEQYF.

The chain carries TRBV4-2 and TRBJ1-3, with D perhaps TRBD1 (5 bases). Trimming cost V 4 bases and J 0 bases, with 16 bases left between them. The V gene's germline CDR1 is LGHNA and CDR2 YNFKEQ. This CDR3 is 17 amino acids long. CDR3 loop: CASSPEVGGRSGNTIYF. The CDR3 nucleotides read TGTGCCAGCAGCCCCGAGGTCGGGGGTCGCTCTGGAAACACCATATATTTT.

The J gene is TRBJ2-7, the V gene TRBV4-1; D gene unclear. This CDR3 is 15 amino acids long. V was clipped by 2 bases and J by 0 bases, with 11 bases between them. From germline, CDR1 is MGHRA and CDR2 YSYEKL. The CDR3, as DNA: TGCGCCAGCAGCCAAAGCCACCTTAGCTCCTACGAGCAGTACTTC. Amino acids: CASSQSHLSSYEQYF.

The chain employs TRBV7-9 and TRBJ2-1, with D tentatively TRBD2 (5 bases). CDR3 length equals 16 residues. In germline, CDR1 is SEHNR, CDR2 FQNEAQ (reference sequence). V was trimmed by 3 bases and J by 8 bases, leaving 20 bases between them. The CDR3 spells CASSFVEGAAIDEQFF. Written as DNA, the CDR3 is TGTGCCAGCAGCTTCGTCGAGGGAGCTGCTATTGATGAGCAGTTCTTC. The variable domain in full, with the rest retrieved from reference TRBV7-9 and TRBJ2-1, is DTGVSQNPRHKITKRGQNVTFRCDPISEHNRLYWYRQTLGQGPEFLTYFQNEAQLEKSRLLSDRFSAERPKGSFSTLEIQRTEQGDSAMYLCASSFVEGAAIDEQFFGPGTRLTVL.

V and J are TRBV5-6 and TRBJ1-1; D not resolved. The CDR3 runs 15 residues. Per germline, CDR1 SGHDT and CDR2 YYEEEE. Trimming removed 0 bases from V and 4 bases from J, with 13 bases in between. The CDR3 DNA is TGTGCCAGCAGCTTGGTTTCGGGGATCGGCACTGAAGCTTTCTTT. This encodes CASSLVSGIGTEAFF.

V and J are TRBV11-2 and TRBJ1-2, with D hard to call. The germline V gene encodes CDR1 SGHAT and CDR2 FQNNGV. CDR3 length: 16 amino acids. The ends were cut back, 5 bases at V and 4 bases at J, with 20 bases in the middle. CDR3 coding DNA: TGTGCCAGCAGCCCACCCGACGGGGAGTGGGGCTATGGCTACACCTTC. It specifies CASSPPDGEWGYGYTF.

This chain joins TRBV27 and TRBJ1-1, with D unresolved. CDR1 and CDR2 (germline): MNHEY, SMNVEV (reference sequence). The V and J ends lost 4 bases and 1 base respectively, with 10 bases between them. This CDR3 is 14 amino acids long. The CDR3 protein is CASSYTGSNTEAFF. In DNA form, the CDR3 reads TGTGCCAGCAGTTACACCGGGTCGAACACTGAAGCTTTCTTT.

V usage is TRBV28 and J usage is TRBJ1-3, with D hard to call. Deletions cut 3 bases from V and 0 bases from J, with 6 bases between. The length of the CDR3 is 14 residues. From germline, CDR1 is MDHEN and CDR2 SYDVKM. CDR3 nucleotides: TGTGCCAGCAGTTTCTTATACTCTGGAAACACCATATATTTT. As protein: CASSFLYSGNTIYF.

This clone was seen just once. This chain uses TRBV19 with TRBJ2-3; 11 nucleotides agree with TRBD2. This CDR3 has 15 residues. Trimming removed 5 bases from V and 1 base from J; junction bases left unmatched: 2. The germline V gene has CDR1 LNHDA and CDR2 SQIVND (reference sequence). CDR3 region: CASSPTSGGTDTQYF. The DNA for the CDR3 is TGTGCCAGTAGTCCGACTAGCGGGGGCACAGATACGCAGTATTTT.